One sample yielded the 22 T cell receptor beta chains listed below, sequenced in a study of graft-versus-host responses after intestinal transplantation (dated by TCRdb to the early 2020s). Receptor amplification or capture employed the immunoSEQ multiplex PCR assay. Sourced from immuneACCESS, this table was stored by TCRdb with only in-frame sequences that have V and J called. A share of the clones is absent; for the studies checked, an unresolved V gene accounts for under half, and the remainder has no known explanation. A total of fewer than 130,000 clones appear in this sample, about 93% of them only once. The biggest ten clones account for around 0.49% of the sample. The time point label on this specimen signifies: cells obtained before transplantation from donor or recipient. These TCRs' antigens remain unknown. Specimen: unstimulated CD8+ T cells sorted from spleen or lymph node cells, collected before intestinal transplant. The receptors stem from a human donor who received an intestinal transplant.

J is TRBJ1-1 and V is TRBV14; D is unresolved. Trimming removed 4 bases at V and 0 bases at J, with 3 bases between. Germline lookup yields CDR1 SGHDN and CDR2 FVKESK. The CDR3 totals 12 residues. CDR3 amino acids: CASSLVNTEAFF. CDR3 DNA sequence: TGTGCCAGCAGCCTGGTGAACACTGAAGCTTTCTTT.

The CDR3 DNA sequence: TGTGCCAGCAGTTTAGATTCCGGGACTTATAGCACAGATACGCAGTATTTT. It yields the protein CASSLDSGTYSTDTQYF. V gene TRBV28 combines with J gene TRBJ2-3, with D perhaps matching TRBD2 (6 bases). CDR3 length: 17 amino acids. The V gene lost 2 bases and the J gene lost 0 bases, with 15 bases spanning the gap. Looked up from germline, CDR1 is MDHEN and CDR2 is SYDVKM.

The CDR3 coding sequence is TGTGCCAGCAGCTCCGCCGGGACCCAGTACTTC. It translates to CASSSAGTQYF. The chain employs TRBV5-6 and TRBJ2-5; no reliable D call. The CDR3 is made up of 11 amino acids. Looked up from germline, CDR1 is SGHDT and CDR2 is YYEEEE. The V end lost 3 bases, the J end lost 7 bases, and 7 bases lay between the germline ends.

This chain connects TRBV30 to TRBJ2-7, with D possibly matching TRBD1 (6 bases). The CDR3 contains 13 residues. Trimming removed 0 bases from V and 2 bases from J, with 8 bases in between. Germline V gives CDR1 GTSNPN, CDR2 SVGIG (reference sequence). Written as DNA, the CDR3 is TGTGCCTGGAGTGTAAGGACAGCCTACGAGCAGTACTTC. This codes for CAWSVRTAYEQYF. Based on the CDR3 plus reference TRBV30 and TRBJ2-7, the full variable domain is SQTIHQWPATLVQPVGSPLSLECTVEGTSNPNLYWYRQAAGRGLQLLFYSVGIGQISSEVPQNLSASRPQDRQFILSSKKLLLSDSGFYLCAWSVRTAYEQYFGPGTRLTVT.

The V and J genes are TRBV7-9 and TRBJ2-3; 9 positions agree with TRBD2. V was pared by 3 bases and J by 4 bases, with 11 bases of the junction left unmatched. The length of the CDR3 is 17 residues. Germline V lookup: CDR1 SEHNR, CDR2 FQNEAQ (reference sequence). The CDR3 sequence: CASSFTASGIGSDTQYF. The CDR3 DNA reads TGTGCCAGCAGCTTTACAGCTAGCGGGATTGGGTCAGATACGCAGTATTTT. The variable domain in full, completed from reference TRBV7-9 and TRBJ2-3, reads DTGVSQNPRHKITKRGQNVTFRCDPISEHNRLYWYRQTLGQGPEFLTYFQNEAQLEKSRLLSDRFSAERPKGSFSTLEIQRTEQGDSAMYLCASSFTASGIGSDTQYFGPGTRLTVL.

The chain couples TRBV5-8 to TRBJ2-3; D may be TRBD1 (6 bases). Trimming removed 2 bases from V and 4 bases from J, with 14 bases in between. Per the germline V gene, CDR1 is SGHTS and CDR2 is YDEGEE. The CDR3 loop spans 15 amino acids. CDR3 protein: CASSLTGMRADTQYF. CDR3 nucleotides: TGTGCCAGCAGCTTAACAGGGATGCGGGCAGATACGCAGTATTTT. Based on the CDR3 plus reference TRBV5-8 and TRBJ2-3, the full variable domain is EAGVTQSPTHLIKTRGQQATLRCSPISGHTSVYWYQQALGLGLQFLLWYDEGEERNRGNFPPRFSGRQFPNYSSELNVNALELEDSALYLCASSLTGMRADTQYFGPGTRLTVL.

The chain couples TRBV5-5 to TRBJ2-7, with D possibly called TRBD1 or TRBD2 (5 bases each). The CDR3 extends over 14 amino acids. Germline V CDR1 and CDR2: SGHKS, YYEKEE (reference sequence). Trimming pared 4 bases from V and 3 bases from J, leaving 14 bases between. The CDR3 sequence is CASSPGGGVYEQYF. The CDR3 coding sequence is TGTGCCAGCAGCCCGGGTGGGGGAGTCTACGAGCAGTACTTC.

The chain carries TRBV27 and TRBJ2-3, with 9 positions matching TRBD2. V shed 6 bases, J shed 9 bases, and the junction held 34 bases outside the gene matches. The germline V gene encodes CDR1 MNHEY and CDR2 SMNVEV (reference sequence). The CDR3 has 22 amino acids. This CDR3 reads CASRPLLIADKERAGGRGTQYF. CDR3 bases: TGTGCCAGCAGGCCCCTTCTTATCGCGGACAAGGAGCGAGCGGGAGGTCGGGGGACGCAGTATTTT.

J is TRBJ2-1 and V is TRBV9; D not resolved. CDR3 length equals 13 residues. Per germline, CDR1 SGDLS and CDR2 YYNGEE. V lost 2 bases and J lost 9, with 12 bases in between. The CDR3 nucleotides are TGTGCCAGCAGCGTCGGGTTTTTGGGTGAGCAGTTCTTC. The encoded protein is CASSVGFLGEQFF. Full variable domain (outside the CDR3, taken from reference TRBV9 and TRBJ2-1): DSGVTQTPKHLITATGQRVTLRCSPRSGDLSVYWYQQSLDQGLQFLIQYYNGEERAKGNILERFSAQQFPDLHSELNLSSLELGDSALYFCASSVGFLGEQFFGPGTRLTVL.

The chain is built from TRBV9 and TRBJ1-5; D call uncertain. V lost 4 bases to trimming and J lost 7 bases, with 15 bases between them. This CDR3 has 14 residues. Germline V lookup: CDR1 SGDLS, CDR2 YYNGEE. Here the CDR3 reads CASSPDLGFQPQHF. The CDR3 nucleotides read TGTGCCAGCAGCCCCGACCTGGGGTTCCAGCCCCAGCATTTT.

The chain uses TRBV5-4 and TRBJ2-5, with D possibly TRBD2 on 6 matching bases. With the DNA end fitting TRBJ2-7 better, the J assignment may be wrong. The CDR3 loop spans 13 amino acids. CDR1 is SGHNT and CDR2 is YYREEE in the germline V gene (reference sequence). The CDR3 DNA reads as TGTGCCAGCAGCCCCCGACCGGGAGACGAGCAGTACTTC. It codes for CASSPRPGDEQYF.

The V call is TRBV4-1, the J call TRBJ1-3; D is possibly TRBD1 (6 bases). The CDR3 sequence is 16 residues long. V was cut by 5 bases and J by 12 bases, with 26 bases left in between. Germline V gene lookup returns CDR1 MGHRA and CDR2 YSYEKL. CDR3 region: CASSGRVVNPGAGIYF. The CDR3 nucleotides are TGCGCCAGCAGCGGTCGAGTGGTAAATCCGGGGGCCGGCATATATTTT.

This rearrangement joins TRBV27 to TRBJ2-7; 8 bases are shared with TRBD2. There are 15 residues in the CDR3. Germline V lookup: CDR1 MNHEY, CDR2 SMNVEV (reference sequence). The ends lost 8 bases at V and 2 bases at J; junction bases unmatched: 11. For the CDR3, the DNA is TGTGCCAGCGCATGGGCCGGCGGGGGGACCTACGAGCAGTACTTC. Protein: CASAWAGGGTYEQYF.

The chain is built from TRBV5-5 and TRBJ2-7; D gene ambiguous. From germline, CDR1 is SGHKS and CDR2 YYEKEE (reference sequence). V gave up 4 bases and J gave up 4 bases, with 9 bases separating them. The CDR3 extends over 12 amino acids. In DNA, the CDR3 is TGTGCCAGCAGCCCTCGGTGGTACGAGCAGTACTTC. This encodes CASSPRWYEQYF.

The V and J genes are TRBV5-8 and TRBJ2-1; possible D gene TRBD1, 8 bases. CDR1 and CDR2 (germline): SGHTS, YDEGEE. Trimming took off 7 bases at V and 8 bases at J, with 22 bases between the two ends. The CDR3 is 15 residues long. The CDR3: CASPFGGYRGDEQFF. The CDR3 nucleotides read TGTGCCAGCCCCTTCGGGGGGTACAGGGGGGATGAGCAGTTCTTC.

V and J are TRBV2 and TRBJ2-3, with D hard to call. CDR3 length: 14 residues. Trimming shortened V by 2 bases and J by 0 bases, and 6 bases separated the two germline ends. Germline CDR1 is SNHLY and CDR2 is FYNNEI. CDR3 residues: CASSEFGSTDTQYF. CDR3 sequence (DNA): TGTGCCAGCAGTGAATTCGGAAGCACAGATACGCAGTATTTT.

This chain uses TRBV9 with TRBJ2-1; 8 positions match TRBD1. This CDR3 has 17 amino acids. Germline trimming cut 4 bases from V and 5 bases from J; bases unmatched to any gene: 14. Looked up from germline, CDR1 is SGDLS and CDR2 is YYNGEE. This CDR3 reads CASSPLWTGRPHNEQFF. CDR3 DNA: TGTGCCAGCAGCCCCCTTTGGACAGGGCGCCCACACAATGAGCAGTTCTTC.

J is TRBJ1-4 and V is TRBV14; D gene ambiguous. Germline V gene sequence: CDR1 SGHDN, CDR2 FVKESK. V lost 4 bases and J lost 5, with 11 bases in between. The CDR3 is 14 amino acids. CDR3 DNA sequence: TGTGCCAGCAGCCTCGAAGGCGTGAATGAAAAACTGTTTTTT. Translating gives CASSLEGVNEKLFF.

This chain joins TRBV7-9 and TRBJ1-2; the match to TRBD1 covers 7 bases. The CDR3 runs 13 residues. Losses at the gene ends were 5 bases for V and 8 bases for J; bases not matched to a gene: 8. Per germline, CDR1 SEHNR and CDR2 FQNEAQ (reference sequence). The DNA for the CDR3 is TGTGCCAGCAGCCCAGACAGGGTTACGGGCTACACCTTC. Its protein product is CASSPDRVTGYTF.

The rearrangement joins TRBV7-9 to TRBJ2-1, with D hard to call. V lost 3 bases, J lost 3 bases, and 12 bases lay in between. The CDR3 has 15 residues. Germline-derived CDR1 and CDR2 are SEHNR and FQNEAQ (reference sequence). This chain's CDR3 is CASSFPPRGYNEQFF. The CDR3, as DNA: TGTGCCAGCAGCTTTCCCCCGCGTGGCTACAATGAGCAGTTCTTC. Full variable domain (rest looked up from reference TRBV7-9 and TRBJ2-1): DTGVSQNPRHKITKRGQNVTFRCDPISEHNRLYWYRQTLGQGPEFLTYFQNEAQLEKSRLLSDRFSAERPKGSFSTLEIQRTEQGDSAMYLCASSFPPRGYNEQFFGPGTRLTVL.

This clone appeared a single time. CDR3 bases: TGTGCCAGCAGTTACTCTCCGGGCCCTGCCACTGAAGCTTTCTTT. Protein: CASSYSPGPATEAFF. J is TRBJ1-1 and V is TRBV6-5; D unresolved. The CDR3 length is 15 residues. V lost 0 bases, J lost 4 bases, and 12 bases lay in between. Germline assignment: CDR1 MNHEY and CDR2 SVGAGI.

The chain is built from TRBV4-1 and TRBJ2-1; D ambiguous. Per germline, CDR1 MGHRA and CDR2 YSYEKL. Trimming left V 1 base short and J 8 bases short, with 18 bases between. The CDR3 is 16 amino acids. CDR3 loop: CASSQVFRAAADEQFF. The CDR3 nucleotides read TGCGCCAGCAGCCAAGTATTCCGCGCGGCGGCCGATGAGCAGTTCTTC.